The T cell receptor beta chain under discussion was sequenced for a study of blood T cell repertoires in COVID-19. Across the whole study: Material from acute and convalescent COVID-19 was sourced from the United States, Italy and Spain. The analysed material was cDNA or gDNA that came from T cells, B-cell-depleted T cells, or PBMCs.

Germline CDR1 is SGHTA and CDR2 is FQGNSA. This CDR3 has 16 amino acids. The V end was cut by 1 base, the J end by 4 bases, with 16 bases between. Original processing methods: Nucleated cell counts were estimated from reference gene primer amplification. Produced via immunoSEQ multiplex PCR; TCRdb's table is partial and in-frame only. That table supplies the V and J calls and clone size; D and trimming were determined from the DNA. The repertoire includes 90,000 or so clones, 70% to 90% of them detected once, and less than 9% sits in the top ten. The sequenced sample consisted of peripheral blood. This clonotype originated in a man between 60 and 70 years old with acute or convalescent COVID-19. The chain employs TRBV7-2 and TRBJ1-1, with a tentative D call TRBD1 (5 bases). The CDR3 DNA sequence: TGTGCCAGCAGCTTAGTTTCGGGGGTTGTCGGCACTGAAGCTTTCTTT. Translating it yields CASSLVSGVVGTEAFF.